What follows describes a single T cell receptor (beta chain). What it recognizes is unknown. The sample belongs to a study of vaccination effects on CD4 cells after COVID-19. Overall study findings and caveats: Sampling in the study covered few convalescent patients and included no early post-infection timepoints. Predominantly, the post-vaccine spike-reactive clones of convalescents comprised new vaccine-induced clones.

Cells that had been cultured for less than eleven days were the source of isolated CD4+ T cells. The person was diagnosed with PCR-confirmed SARS-CoV-2 infection between March and December 2020. Two doses of either BNT162b2 or mRNA-1273 were given to each participant. The CDR3 is 16 residues long. TCRdb's copy holds only in-frame clones and misses some; the assay was immunoSEQ multiplex PCR. The sample consists of around 50,000 clones, around 74% of them appearing once. The clonotype comes from a human donor who had a prior SARS-CoV-2 infection. The sample in question was CD4+ T cells from PBMCs cultured without peptide, obtained after COVID-19 vaccination. This chain links TRBV1 with TRBJ2-1. TRBV1 is a pseudogene. CDR3 sequence: CTSSQESRGLYNEQFF. DNA of the CDR3: TGCACCAGCAGCCAAGAAAGCAGGGGACTCTACAATGAGCAGTTCTTC.